The sequence of this TCR beta chain was determined in a study of blood T cell repertoires in COVID-19. Study overall: Sites in the United States, Italy and Spain provided acute and convalescent COVID-19 samples. PBMCs, B-cell-depleted T cells, or T cells provided the cDNA or gDNA that made up the material.

Sequenced by immunoSEQ multiplex PCR; TCRdb stores in-frame clones only, minus some. The table includes 65,000 or so clones, around 90% detected once. From germline, CDR1 is LNHNV and CDR2 YYDKDF (reference sequence). The CDR3 runs 16 residues. Between the trimmed V and J ends, which lost 1 base and 1 base, there was a span of 13 bases. This receptor was identified in a human donor with acute or convalescent COVID-19. The donor label of this sample is uncertain. Sequencing used peripheral blood. The chain links TRBV15 to TRBJ2-5, with D possibly matching TRBD1 (6 bases). CDR3 sequence: CATSRGTEEAQETQYF. CDR3 DNA: TGTGCCACCAGCAGAGGGACAGAGGAGGCCCAAGAGACCCAGTACTTC.